What follows is one T cell receptor (beta chain) and its context. Its cognate antigen is unknown. The entry originates in a study of identical twins. TCRdb reprocessed the 5' RACE reads via MiXCR and lists one record per CDR3 protein. The sample yields hundreds of thousands of distinct CDR3 sequences, 9% to 15% seen once. The study's findings and limits: When twins shared out-of-frame alpha sequences, those sequences had excess low generation probability.

Germline V gene sequence: CDR1 SGHRS, CDR2 YFSETQ. Trimming took 0 bases from V and 2 from J, leaving 15 bases between them. The CDR3 has 18 amino acids. The sample also formed part of further work on yellow fever vaccine responses in identical twins.

V and J are TRBV5-1 and TRBJ1-6; unclear D gene. The sequence was obtained from a woman under 30 in good health. Specimen: PBMCs. The CDR3 DNA reads TGCGCCAGCAGCTTGGCCGGGATGGGTGCTGCCTATAATTCACCCCTCCACTTT. Protein sequence: CASSLAGMGAAYNSPLHF.